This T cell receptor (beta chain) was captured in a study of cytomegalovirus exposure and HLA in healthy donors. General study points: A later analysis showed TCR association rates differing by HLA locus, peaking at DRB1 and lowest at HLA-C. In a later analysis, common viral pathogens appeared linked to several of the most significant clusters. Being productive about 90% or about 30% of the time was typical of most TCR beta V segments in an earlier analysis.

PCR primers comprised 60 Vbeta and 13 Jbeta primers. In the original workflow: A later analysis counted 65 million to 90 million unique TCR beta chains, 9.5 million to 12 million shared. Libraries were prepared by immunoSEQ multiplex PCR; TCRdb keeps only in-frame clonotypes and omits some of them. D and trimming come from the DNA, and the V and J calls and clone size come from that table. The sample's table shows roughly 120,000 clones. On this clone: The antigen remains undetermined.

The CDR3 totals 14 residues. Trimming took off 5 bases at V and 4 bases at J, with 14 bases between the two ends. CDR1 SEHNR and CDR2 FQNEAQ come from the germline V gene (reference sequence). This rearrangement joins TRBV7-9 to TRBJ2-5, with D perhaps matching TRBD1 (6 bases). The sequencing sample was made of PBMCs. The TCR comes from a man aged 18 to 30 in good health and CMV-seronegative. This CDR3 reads CASSTGGLGETQYF. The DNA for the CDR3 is TGTGCCAGCAGCACTGGGGGCCTGGGAGAGACCCAGTACTTC.